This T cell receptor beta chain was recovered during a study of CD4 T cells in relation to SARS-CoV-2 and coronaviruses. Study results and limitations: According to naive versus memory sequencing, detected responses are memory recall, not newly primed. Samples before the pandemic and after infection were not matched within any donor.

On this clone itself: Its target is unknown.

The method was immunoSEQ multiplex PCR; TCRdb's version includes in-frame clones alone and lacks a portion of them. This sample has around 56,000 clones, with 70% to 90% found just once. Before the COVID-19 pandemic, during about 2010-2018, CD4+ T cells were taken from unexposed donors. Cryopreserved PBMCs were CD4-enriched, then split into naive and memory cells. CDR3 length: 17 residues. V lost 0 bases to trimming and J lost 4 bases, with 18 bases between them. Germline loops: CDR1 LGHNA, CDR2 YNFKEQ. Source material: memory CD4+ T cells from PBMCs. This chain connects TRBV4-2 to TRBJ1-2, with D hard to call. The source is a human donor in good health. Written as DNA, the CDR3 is TGTGCCAGCAGCCAAGATCTCCGGACTCCCGGCGGCTATGGCTACACCTTC. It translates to CASSQDLRTPGGYGYTF.